A selection of T cell receptor beta chains follows, all from one sample in a study of response to subunit inactivated influenza vaccine. Via MiXCR, TCRdb re-called the RT-PCR reads, giving one row per CDR3 protein. The repertoire has a few hundred thousand distinct CDR3 sequences, 11% to 15% of them found once; the top ten carry 11%. This specimen consisted of PBMCs from blood, obtained about 11 days after vaccination. The source is a man aged 50 to 60 who received an inactivated influenza vaccine. Each CDR3 is given with its conserved first and last residue. Each record gives: V gene, CDR3 length, clone size, J gene, D gene, CDR3 DNA, CDR3 protein. A D gene is named only where the DNA matches it firmly. Size is stated for part of the rows, as once, few or many counts, or as a class when the clone is expanded.

TRBV20-1,14,once,TRBJ2-1,.,TGCAGTGCTAGCGGAGTCCTAGCCTACAATGAGCAGTTCTTC,CSASGVLAYNEQFF
TRBV12-5,20,.,TRBJ2-2,.,TGTGCTAGTGGTTTGTTTCCGATCCTGGACAGTCAAAGAGGAACCGGGGAGCTGTTTTTT,CASGLFPILDSQRGTGELFF
TRBV20-1,12,many,TRBJ1-5,TRBD1,TGCAGTGCTAAGGGGGCCCATCAGCCCCAGCATTTT,CSAKGAHQPQHF
TRBV5-5,14,few,TRBJ2-4,.,TGTGCCAGCAGCTTTAGTTGGGGCTCAAACATTCAGTACTTC,CASSFSWGSNIQYF
TRBV19,15,few,TRBJ1-5,TRBD1,TGTGCCACTGGACAGGGGGGTTTTCGCAATCAGCCCCAGCATTTT,CATGQGGFRNQPQHF
TRBV19,16,many,TRBJ2-7,.,TGTGCCAGTAGTAGATCCGGGACAATACCTTCGTACGAGCAGTACTTC,CASSRSGTIPSYEQYF
TRBV5-6,15,few,TRBJ2-7,.,TGTGCCAGCAGCTTGTTGGCGCACGGATCCTACGAGCAGTACTTC,CASSLLAHGSYEQYF
TRBV13,12,.,TRBJ2-7,.,TGTGCCAGCAAACTACAGGGTTACGAGCAGTACTTC,CASKLQGYEQYF
TRBV12-3/TRBV12-4,14,few,TRBJ2-7,.,TGTGCCAGCAGTTTGGGTCAGGAGGTCTACGAGCAGTACTTC,CASSLGQEVYEQYF
TRBV5-1,15,.,TRBJ2-1,TRBD2,TGCGCCAGCAGACCATGGACTAGCGCAAAAAATGAGCAGTTCTTC,CASRPWTSAKNEQFF
TRBV7-9,16,.,TRBJ2-7,TRBD1,TGTGCCAGCAGCTTAGCCGGCTGGGACAGGACTTACGAGCAGTACTTC,CASSLAGWDRTYEQYF
TRBV29-1,14,few,TRBJ2-1,.,TGCAGCGTTGAAGGAGGCCCGGCGGAAGATGAGCAGTTCTTC,CSVEGGPAEDEQFF
TRBV5-1,16,many,TRBJ2-5,TRBD2,TGCGCCTCCCGGACTAGCGGGAGGGCTCCCCAAGAGACCCAGTACTTC,CASRTSGRAPQETQYF
TRBV29-1,13,.,TRBJ1-2,.,TGCAGCGTCGGGACACGAAGTAACTATGGCTACACCTTC,CSVGTRSNYGYTF
TRBV7-7,15,.,TRBJ2-1,.,TGTGCTAGCAGCTTGGTCTCGGGGCTTTGGGGTGAGCAGTTCTTC,CASSLVSGLWGEQFF
TRBV20-1,11,many,TRBJ2-7,.,TGCAGTGCTCCTAAAGTGGGCGAGCAGTACTTC,CSAPKVGEQYF
TRBV20-1,19,.,TRBJ2-1,TRBD2,TGCAGTGCTAGAGATCCCCATGGACTAGCGGGGGGATTTTACAATGAGCAGTTCTTC,CSARDPHGLAGGFYNEQFF